This entry lists 23 T cell receptor beta chains sequenced from one sample in a study of T-cell memory formation after mild COVID-19. One entry per CDR3 protein, called by TCRdb with MiXCR from the 5' RACE reads. The sample lists 400,000 or so distinct CDR3 sequences, around a fifth occurring once. The sample comprised PBMCs or a T cell subset sorted from them (not recorded which). The receptors originated from an adult woman who had mild COVID-19 (a few samples of this study predate the infection). Cell type and time point are not known.

V and J are TRBV6-4 and TRBJ2-1; 7 positions match TRBD1. Trimming cost V 3 bases and J 8 bases; bases outside gene matches: 7. This CDR3 has 14 amino acids. Germline V CDR1 and CDR2: MRHNA, SNTAGT. The CDR3 protein is CASSEGDREYEQFF. The DNA of the CDR3 is TGTGCCAGCAGTGAAGGCGACAGGGAATATGAGCAGTTCTTC.

The rearrangement joins TRBV5-6 to TRBJ2-7; tentatively, D is TRBD1 (5 bases). This CDR3 spans 14 amino acids. The germline V gene has CDR1 SGHDT and CDR2 YYEEEE. Trimming removed 0 bases from V and 3 bases from J, with 10 bases in between. CDR3 coding DNA: TGTGCCAGCAGCTTGGGGTCAGGGCTCTACGAGCAGTACTTC. This codes for CASSLGSGLYEQYF.

About this clonotype itself: At one end the junction does not follow the germline gene, possibly because of a read error. The rearrangement joins TRBV20-1 to TRBJ2-3, with 9 positions matching TRBD1. This CDR3 comprises 13 residues. Germline CDR1 reads DFQATT; CDR2 reads SNEGSKA (reference sequence). CDR3 amino acids: CSAPTGGTDTQYF. Here the CDR3 DNA reads TGCAGTGCTCCAACAGGGGGCACTGATACGCAGTATTTT.

This clonotype has only a few counts. V and J are TRBV5-1 and TRBJ1-2, with D uncertain. The CDR3 spans 14 residues. The ends were cut back, 0 bases at V and 3 bases at J, with 9 bases in the middle. Per germline, CDR1 SGHRS and CDR2 YFSETQ. CDR3 nucleotide sequence: TGCGCCAGCAGCTTGGATCCAGGAGACTATGGCTACACCTTC. Translated: CASSLDPGDYGYTF.

This clonotype was seen repeatedly, ten times or more. This chain links TRBV29-1 with TRBJ2-7; 7 bases match TRBD2. The germline gives CDR1 SQVTM, CDR2 ANQGSEA. The CDR3 has 12 amino acids. V lost 2 bases to trimming and J lost 2 bases; unmatched junction nucleotides: 0. For the CDR3, the DNA is TGCAGCGTTGAACTAGCGGCCTACGAGCAGTACTTC. It yields the protein CSVELAAYEQYF.

This chain links TRBV7-3 with TRBJ1-1; weak D call: TRBD1 (6 bases). V dropped 5 bases and J dropped 6 bases, with 13 bases sitting between them. The CDR3 spans 13 residues. Germline V gene data show CDR1 as SGHTA and CDR2 as FQGTGA. This CDR3 reads CASSPPGAAEAFF. CDR3 sequence (DNA): TGTGCCAGCAGCCCCCCAGGGGCCGCTGAAGCTTTCTTT. Full variable domain (remainder filled in from reference TRBV7-3 and TRBJ1-1): GAGVSQTPSNKVTEKGKYVELRCDPISGHTALYWYRQSLGQGPEFLIYFQGTGAADDSGLPNDRFFAVRPEGSVSTLKIQRTERGDSAVYLCASSPPGAAEAFFGQGTRLTVV.

The chain has TRBV7-9 and TRBJ1-2; no definite D call. V was clipped by 1 base and J by 2 bases, with 11 bases between them. CDR1 is SEHNR and CDR2 is FQNEAQ in the germline V gene (reference sequence). This CDR3 is 15 amino acids long. Here the CDR3 reads CASSLEGSQNYGYTF. DNA of the CDR3: TGTGCCAGCAGCTTAGAGGGCAGCCAGAACTATGGCTACACCTTC.

At least ten counts were recorded for this clonotype. V and J are TRBV7-9 and TRBJ2-7; D is unresolved. In germline, CDR1 is SEHNR, CDR2 FQNEAQ (reference sequence). The CDR3 has 13 amino acids. The V end was cut by 5 bases, the J end by 0 bases, with 8 bases between. CDR3 DNA sequence: TGTGCCAGCAGCCCGACCAGCTCCTACGAGCAGTACTTC. Its protein is CASSPTSSYEQYF.

For this clonotype: At one end, the junction sequence differs from germline, possibly due to a read error. J is TRBJ2-7 and V is TRBV29-1, with a possible D match to TRBD1 (6 bases). This CDR3 region has 11 residues. Germline values: CDR1 SQVTM, CDR2 ANQGSEA. CDR3 amino acids: CSVEMVDRLVF. CDR3 in DNA: TGCAGCGTTGAAATGGTTGACAGGCTCGTTTTC.

Only a few counts were recorded for this clonotype. The genes are TRBV12-3 or TRBV12-4 and TRBJ2-3; D not resolved. V was cut by 7 bases and J by 6 bases, with 11 bases left in between. The CDR3 has 12 amino acids. CDR3 amino acids: CASTRASDTQYF. The CDR3 DNA reads as TGTGCCAGCACCCGGGCCTCGGATACGCAGTATTTT.

V is TRBV12-3 or TRBV12-4 and J is TRBJ1-5; unclear D gene. The CDR3 runs 12 residues. V was pared by 4 bases and J by 5 bases, with 6 bases between. Written as DNA, the CDR3 is TGTGCCAGCAGTTCTGATTATCAGCCCCAGCATTTT. As protein: CASSSDYQPQHF.

This clonotype occurred a few times. The chain recombines TRBV5-1 with TRBJ1-6, with D possibly being TRBD1 (5 bases). Between the trimmed V and J ends, which lost 4 bases and 7 bases, there was a span of 18 bases. Germline V gives CDR1 SGHRS, CDR2 YFSETQ. The CDR3 loop spans 16 amino acids. In DNA, the CDR3 is TGCGCCAGCAGCGTACAATCCGCGGGACGGAATTCACCCCTCCACTTT. This codes for CASSVQSAGRNSPLHF.

This clonotype was detected ten times or more. The chain combines TRBV12-3 or TRBV12-4 with TRBJ1-4; D possibly corresponds to TRBD1 (5 bases). CDR3 size: 13 residues. V dropped 5 bases and J dropped 8 bases, with 12 bases sitting between them. The CDR3 reads CASSSQGAEKLFF. In DNA form, the CDR3 reads TGTGCCAGCAGTAGTCAGGGTGCGGAAAAACTGTTTTTT.

This clonotype occurred once. The V call is TRBV19, the J call TRBJ2-4, with D possibly matching TRBD1 (5 bases). Germline CDR1 reads LNHDA; CDR2 reads SQIVND (reference sequence). V was pared by 5 bases and J by 5 bases, with 10 bases between. The CDR3 runs 13 residues. The CDR3 bases are TGTGCCAGTAGTGGTCAGGGCGAAAACATTCAGTACTTC. Translating it yields CASSGQGENIQYF.

The table lists this clonotype with a few counts. J is TRBJ1-6 and V is TRBV5-1, with a weak D call TRBD1 (6 bases). V was trimmed by 1 base and J by 0 bases, leaving 14 bases between them. CDR1 SGHRS and CDR2 YFSETQ come from the germline V gene. The CDR3 consists of 18 residues. The CDR3 protein is CASSLMDRQSSYNSPLHF. The DNA for the CDR3 is TGCGCCAGCAGCTTGATGGACAGACAAAGCTCCTATAATTCACCCCTCCACTTT.

This clonotype occurred a few times. CDR3 sequence (DNA): TGTGCCAGCTCACCATGGGACAGCTCCACAGATACGCAGTATTTT. Translating gives CASSPWDSSTDTQYF. The chain recombines TRBV18 with TRBJ2-3; 7 nucleotides match TRBD1. J gave up 2 bases and V 2 bases, and 4 bases lay outside the gene matches. Germline V gene lookup returns CDR1 KGHSH and CDR2 LQKENI. The CDR3 loop spans 15 amino acids.

This clonotype was seen a handful of times. This chain uses TRBV4-3 with TRBJ2-3; 7 bases map to TRBD2. Looked up from germline, CDR1 is LGHNA and CDR2 is YSLEER. Losses at the gene ends were 1 base for V and 4 bases for J; bases not matched to a gene: 5. The CDR3 covers 15 residues. The CDR3 nucleotides read TGCGCCAGCAGCCAAGGGGAGGGTGTCGCAGATACGCAGTATTTT. As protein: CASSQGEGVADTQYF.

The V call is TRBV9, the J call TRBJ2-1; 7 positions match TRBD2. The length of the CDR3 is 12 residues. CDR1 and CDR2 from the germline V gene are SGDLS and YYNGEE. Germline trimming cut 4 bases from V and 10 bases from J; bases unmatched to any gene: 5. The CDR3 is CASSIREGEQFF. The CDR3 region has the DNA TGTGCCAGCAGCATCAGGGAGGGGGAGCAGTTCTTC.

This clonotype showed up just a few times. The V gene is TRBV6-5, the J gene TRBJ2-5, with 8 positions matching TRBD2. J was trimmed by 7 bases and V by 0 bases; bases with no gene match: 13. Germline V CDR1 and CDR2: MNHEY, SVGAGI. This CDR3 comprises 17 residues. The CDR3, as DNA: TGTGCCAGCAGTTACTCAGGGAGCGGGGGTCTCCGGGGGACCCAGTACTTC. This encodes CASSYSGSGGLRGTQYF.

This chain uses TRBV3-1 with TRBJ2-7; 7 nucleotides align to TRBD1. Germline V CDR1 and CDR2: LGHDT, YNNKEL (reference sequence). V lost 0 bases, J lost 6 bases, and 2 bases stayed unmatched. This CDR3 region has 13 residues. CDR3 in DNA: TGTGCCAGCAGCCAAGAACAGGGGCGCGAGCAGTACTTC. Residues: CASSQEQGREQYF.

The sample holds many counts of this clonotype. This chain links TRBV5-1 with TRBJ2-2; 8 bases align to TRBD1. The J segment lost 4 bases and the V segment lost 4 bases, leaving 3 bases of the junction unmatched. This CDR3 is 14 amino acids long. Germline-derived CDR1 and CDR2 are SGHRS and YFSETQ. The DNA of the CDR3 is TGCGCCAGCAGCCTGGACAGGGTCACCGGGGAGCTGTTTTTT. This sequence encodes CASSLDRVTGELFF.

This clonotype occurred a few times. The chain links TRBV5-1 to TRBJ2-2; unclear D gene. The V gene's germline CDR1 is SGHRS and CDR2 YFSETQ. This CDR3 has 14 amino acids. The germline V and J ends were trimmed by 0 bases and 4 bases, with 7 bases remaining between them. The CDR3 loop reads CASSLDQFTGELFF. The CDR3 coding sequence is TGCGCCAGCAGCTTGGACCAATTCACCGGGGAGCTGTTTTTT.

The chain employs TRBV7-9 and TRBJ2-1; 10 positions agree with TRBD2. CDR1 and CDR2 (germline): SEHNR, FQNEAQ (reference sequence). The CDR3 sequence is 16 residues long. With V trimmed by 1 base and J by 7 bases, 7 bases remained unmatched. The CDR3 nucleotides are TGTGCCAGCAGCTTAGGGTTCGCTAGCGGGGGAAATGAGCAGTTCTTC. It codes for CASSLGFASGGNEQFF.